This TCR beta chain was sequenced during a study of T-cell reconstitution after alpha-beta-depleted transplantation in children. Library preparation (for TCRbeta) was performed with unique molecular identifiers. TCRdb re-called the PCR reads through MiXCR, storing one row per CDR3 protein. The sample lists roughly 500,000 distinct CDR3 sequences, less than 35% occurring once. The length of the CDR3 is 15 residues. Trimming took 10 bases from V and 2 from J; bases not matched to a gene: 12. V gene TRBV12-3 or TRBV12-4 combines with J gene TRBJ2-3; TRBD2 matches at 7 bases. The specimen comprised PBMCs from the stem cell graft donor, sampled from the stem cell graft. This clonotype was obtained from a human donor who donated a stem cell graft to a child with aplastic anemia. The CDR3 here is CATSRDYQYTDTQYF. CDR3 DNA sequence: TGTGCCACCTCCCGGGACTACCAATACACAGATACGCAGTATTTT.